What follows is one T cell receptor (beta chain) and its context. The CDR3 has 13 residues. The V gene's germline CDR1 is LNHDA and CDR2 SQIVND (reference sequence). V was pared by 5 bases and J by 4 bases, with 11 bases between. Original handling: Amplifying reference gene primers gave estimates of nucleated cell counts. The data were produced by immunoSEQ multiplex PCR, yet TCRdb's version contains in-frame clones alone and is incomplete. V and J calls and clone size are those listed in that table; D and trimming were worked out from the DNA. The sample carries roughly 120,000 clones, around 86% recorded once. The sample is drawn from a study of blood T cell repertoires in COVID-19. At the level of the study: Sites in the United States, Italy and Spain provided acute and convalescent COVID-19 samples. The analysed material was cDNA or gDNA that came from T cells, B-cell-depleted T cells, or PBMCs.

The sequence was collected from an elderly man with acute or convalescent COVID-19. The gene calls are TRBV19 and TRBJ2-5; D is perhaps TRBD2 (6 bases). Sequences were obtained from peripheral blood. This CDR3 is CASSLEGRETQYF. In nucleotides, the CDR3 is TGTGCCAGTAGTCTGGAGGGCAGAGAGACCCAGTACTTC.